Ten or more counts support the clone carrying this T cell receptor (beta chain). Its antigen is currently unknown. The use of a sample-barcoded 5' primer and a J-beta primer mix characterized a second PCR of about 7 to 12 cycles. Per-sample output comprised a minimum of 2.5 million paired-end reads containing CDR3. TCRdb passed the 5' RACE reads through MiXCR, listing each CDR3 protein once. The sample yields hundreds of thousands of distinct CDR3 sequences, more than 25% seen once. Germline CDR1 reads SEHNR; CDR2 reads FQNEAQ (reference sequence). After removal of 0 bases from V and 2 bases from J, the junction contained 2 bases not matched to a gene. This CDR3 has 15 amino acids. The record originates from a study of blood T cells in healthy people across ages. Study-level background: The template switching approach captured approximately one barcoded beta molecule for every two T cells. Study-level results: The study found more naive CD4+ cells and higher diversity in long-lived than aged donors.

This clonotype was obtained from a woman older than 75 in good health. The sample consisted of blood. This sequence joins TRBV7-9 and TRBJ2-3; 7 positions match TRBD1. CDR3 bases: TGTGCCAGCAGCTTAGCTGGACAGGACACAGATACGCAGTATTTT. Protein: CASSLAGQDTDTQYF. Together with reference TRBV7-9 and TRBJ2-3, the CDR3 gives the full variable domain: DTGVSQNPRHKITKRGQNVTFRCDPISEHNRLYWYRQTLGQGPEFLTYFQNEAQLEKSRLLSDRFSAERPKGSFSTLEIQRTEQGDSAMYLCASSLAGQDTDTQYFGPGTRLTVL.